These 3 T cell receptor beta chains were sequenced from one sample in a study of blood T cells in healthy people across ages. With a J-beta primer mix and a sample-barcoded 5' primer, a second PCR ran roughly 7 to 11 cycles. MiXCR, applied by TCRdb to the 5' RACE reads, yields one record per CDR3 protein. Here the sample spans approximately 800,000 distinct CDR3 sequences, 45% to 70% being singletons. Sequencing input: blood. Receptors were obtained from a man in his forties or fifties in good health.

The sample holds a few counts of this clonotype. This rearrangement joins TRBV27 to TRBJ2-5; 8 positions match TRBD1. The J call may be in error: the DNA end matches TRBJ2-7 better. From germline, CDR1 is MNHEY and CDR2 SMNVEV (reference sequence). The CDR3 is made up of 20 amino acids. For the CDR3, the DNA is TGTGCCAGCAGTTTTTACATCCCGGGTACCGCGGACAGGGTCGGGAACGAGCAGTACTTC. Residues: CASSFYIPGTADRVGNEQYF.

This clonotype was seen a handful of times. This rearrangement joins TRBV7-8 to TRBJ2-5; 8 bases match TRBD1. The CDR3 is 16 residues long. Germline V gives CDR1 SGHVS, CDR2 FQNEAQ. V lost 0 bases, J lost 7 bases, and 10 bases stayed unmatched. Here the CDR3 reads CASSLARAGGSGTQYF. In DNA form, the CDR3 reads TGTGCCAGCAGCTTAGCTAGGGCAGGGGGCAGCGGGACCCAGTACTTC.

The chain carries TRBV5-1 and TRBJ2-1; D is perhaps TRBD1 (6 bases). V was shortened by 3 bases and J by 5 bases, with 15 bases between the two germline ends. Germline loops: CDR1 SGHRS, CDR2 YFSETQ. This CDR3 is 15 amino acids long. CDR3 in amino acids: CASSSSGTPDNEQFF. The DNA for the CDR3 is TGCGCCAGCAGCTCCTCCGGGACACCAGACAATGAGCAGTTCTTC.